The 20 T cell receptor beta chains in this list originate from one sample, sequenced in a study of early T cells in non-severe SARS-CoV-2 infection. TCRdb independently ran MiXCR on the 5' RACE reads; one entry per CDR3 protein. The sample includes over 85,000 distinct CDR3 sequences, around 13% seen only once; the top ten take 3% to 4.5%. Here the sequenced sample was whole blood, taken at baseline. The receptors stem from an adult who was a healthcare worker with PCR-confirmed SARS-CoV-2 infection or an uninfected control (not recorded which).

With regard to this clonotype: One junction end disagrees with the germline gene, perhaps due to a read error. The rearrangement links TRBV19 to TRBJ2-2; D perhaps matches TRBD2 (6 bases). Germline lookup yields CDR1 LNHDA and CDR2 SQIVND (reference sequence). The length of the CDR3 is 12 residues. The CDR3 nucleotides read TGTACCAGTAGCGGATGGACGGGGGAGCTGTTTTTT. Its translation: CTSSGWTGELFF.

Written as DNA, the CDR3 is TGTGCCAGCCTTCGGGACTGGGTGTCCTACGAGCAGTACTTC. Translation gives CASLRDWVSYEQYF. This sequence joins TRBV6-1 and TRBJ2-7, with D perhaps matching TRBD2 (6 bases). The germline V gene encodes CDR1 MNHNS and CDR2 SASEGT. The CDR3 runs to 14 residues. Trimming removed 8 bases from V and 1 base from J, with 15 bases in between.

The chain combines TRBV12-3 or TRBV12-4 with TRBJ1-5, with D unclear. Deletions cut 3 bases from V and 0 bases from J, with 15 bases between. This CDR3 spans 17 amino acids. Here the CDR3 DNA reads TGTGCCAGCAGTTTTGGGAGGGAAAGGCATAGCAATCAGCCCCAGCATTTT. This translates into CASSFGRERHSNQPQHF.

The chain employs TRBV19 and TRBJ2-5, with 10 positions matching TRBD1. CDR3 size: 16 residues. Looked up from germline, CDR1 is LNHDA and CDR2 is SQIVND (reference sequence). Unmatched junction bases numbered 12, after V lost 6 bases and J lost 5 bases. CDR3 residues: CASSKSGQGNRETQYF. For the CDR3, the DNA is TGTGCCAGTAGCAAGTCGGGACAGGGGAACAGGGAGACCCAGTACTTC.

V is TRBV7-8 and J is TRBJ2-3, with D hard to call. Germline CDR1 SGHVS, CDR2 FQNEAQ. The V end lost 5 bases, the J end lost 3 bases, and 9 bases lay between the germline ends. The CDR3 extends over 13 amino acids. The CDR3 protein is CASSHRATDTQYF. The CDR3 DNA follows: TGTGCCAGCAGCCACCGTGCTACAGATACGCAGTATTTT.

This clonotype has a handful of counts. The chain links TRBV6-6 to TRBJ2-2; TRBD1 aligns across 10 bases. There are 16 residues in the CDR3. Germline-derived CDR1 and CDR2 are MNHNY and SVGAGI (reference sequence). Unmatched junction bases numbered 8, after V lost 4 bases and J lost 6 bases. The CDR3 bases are TGTGCCAGCAGTTCGCCGGGACAGGGGTCCCCCGGGGAGCTGTTTTTT. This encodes CASSSPGQGSPGELFF.

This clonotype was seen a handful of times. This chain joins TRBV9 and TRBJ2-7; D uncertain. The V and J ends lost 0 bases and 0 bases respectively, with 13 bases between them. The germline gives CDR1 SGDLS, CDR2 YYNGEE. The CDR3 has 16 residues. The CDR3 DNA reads TGTGCCAGCAGCGTAGCTGGGCAGGCGAGCTCCTACGAGCAGTACTTC. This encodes CASSVAGQASSYEQYF.

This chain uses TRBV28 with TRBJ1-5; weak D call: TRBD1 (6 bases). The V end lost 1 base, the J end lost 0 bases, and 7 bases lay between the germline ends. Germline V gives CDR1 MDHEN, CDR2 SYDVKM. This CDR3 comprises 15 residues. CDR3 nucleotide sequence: TGTGCCAGCAGTTTATCAGGGGTTAGCAATCAGCCCCAGCATTTT. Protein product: CASSLSGVSNQPQHF.

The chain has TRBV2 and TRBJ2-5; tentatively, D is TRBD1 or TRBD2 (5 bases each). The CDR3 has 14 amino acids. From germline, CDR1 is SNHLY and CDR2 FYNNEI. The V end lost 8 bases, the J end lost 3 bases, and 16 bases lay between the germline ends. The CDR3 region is CASGGRDPEETQYF. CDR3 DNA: TGTGCCAGCGGCGGTCGGGACCCTGAAGAGACCCAGTACTTC.

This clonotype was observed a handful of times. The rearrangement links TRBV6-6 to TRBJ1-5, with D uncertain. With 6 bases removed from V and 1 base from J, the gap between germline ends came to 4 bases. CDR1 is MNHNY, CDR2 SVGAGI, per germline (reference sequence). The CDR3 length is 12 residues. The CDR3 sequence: CASRPSNQPQHF. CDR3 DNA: TGTGCCAGCAGACCGAGCAATCAGCCCCAGCATTTT.

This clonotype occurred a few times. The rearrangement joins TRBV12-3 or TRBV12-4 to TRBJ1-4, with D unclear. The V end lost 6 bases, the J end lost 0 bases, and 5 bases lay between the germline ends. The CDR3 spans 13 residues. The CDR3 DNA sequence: TGTGCCAGCAGCCCACCAACTAATGAAAAACTGTTTTTT. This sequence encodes CASSPPTNEKLFF.

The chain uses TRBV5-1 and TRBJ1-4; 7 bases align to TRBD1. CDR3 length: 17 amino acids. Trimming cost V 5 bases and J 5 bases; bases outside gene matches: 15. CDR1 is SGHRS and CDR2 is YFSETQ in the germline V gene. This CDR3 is CASRKIQGSWENEKLFF. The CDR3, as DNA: TGCGCCAGCAGAAAGATACAGGGGAGTTGGGAAAATGAAAAACTGTTTTTT.

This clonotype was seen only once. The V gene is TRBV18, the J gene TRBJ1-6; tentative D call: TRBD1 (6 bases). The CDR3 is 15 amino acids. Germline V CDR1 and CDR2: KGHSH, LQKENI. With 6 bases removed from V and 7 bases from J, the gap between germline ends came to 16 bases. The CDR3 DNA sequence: TGTGCCAGCTCGCCTCGACAGGCGAACAATTCACCCCTCCACTTT. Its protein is CASSPRQANNSPLHF.

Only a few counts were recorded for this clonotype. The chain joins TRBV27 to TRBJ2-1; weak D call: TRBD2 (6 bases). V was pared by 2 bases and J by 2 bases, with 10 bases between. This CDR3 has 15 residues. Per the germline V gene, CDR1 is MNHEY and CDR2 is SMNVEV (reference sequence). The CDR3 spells CASSLTVAAYNEQFF. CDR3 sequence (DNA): TGTGCCAGCAGTTTAACGGTAGCGGCCTACAATGAGCAGTTCTTC.

CDR3 in DNA: TGTGCCAGCAGTTTAGCGGCAGCTTATCAGCCCCAGCATTTT. Translated: CASSLAAAYQPQHF. The J gene is TRBJ1-5, the V gene TRBV28; D uncertain. Germline lookup yields CDR1 MDHEN and CDR2 SYDVKM. Trimming cost V 2 bases and J 5 bases, with 10 bases left between them. The CDR3 totals 14 residues. Variable domain in full (rest from reference TRBV28 and TRBJ1-5): DVKVTQSSRYLVKRTGEKVFLECVQDMDHENMFWYRQDPGLGLRLIYFSYDVKMKEKGDIPEGYSVSREKKERFSLILESASTNQTSMYLCASSLAAAYQPQHFGDGTRLSIL.

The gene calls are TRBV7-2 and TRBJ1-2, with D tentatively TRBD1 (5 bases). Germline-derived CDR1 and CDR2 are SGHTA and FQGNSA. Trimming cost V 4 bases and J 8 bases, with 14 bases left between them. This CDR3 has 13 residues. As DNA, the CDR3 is TGTGCCAGCAGCTCTTACGACAGTGCCGGCTACACCTTC. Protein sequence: CASSSYDSAGYTF.

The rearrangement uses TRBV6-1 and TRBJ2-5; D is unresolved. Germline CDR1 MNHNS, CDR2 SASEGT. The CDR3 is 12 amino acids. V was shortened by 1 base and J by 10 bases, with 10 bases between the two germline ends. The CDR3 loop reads CASSEDWVVQYF. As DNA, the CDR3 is TGTGCCAGCAGTGAAGATTGGGTCGTCCAGTACTTC.

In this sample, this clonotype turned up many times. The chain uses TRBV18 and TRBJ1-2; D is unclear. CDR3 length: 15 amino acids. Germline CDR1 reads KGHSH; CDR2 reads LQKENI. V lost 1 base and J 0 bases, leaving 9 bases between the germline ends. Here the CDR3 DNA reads TGTGCCAGCTCACCACTCGGAGAAGCTAACTATGGCTACACCTTC. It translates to CASSPLGEANYGYTF.

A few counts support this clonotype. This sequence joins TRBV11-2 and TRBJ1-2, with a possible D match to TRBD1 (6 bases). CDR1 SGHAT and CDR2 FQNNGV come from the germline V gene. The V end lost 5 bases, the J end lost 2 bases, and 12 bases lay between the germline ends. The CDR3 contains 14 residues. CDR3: CASSPGHRNYGYTF. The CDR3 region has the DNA TGTGCCAGCAGCCCGGGACACCGAAACTATGGCTACACCTTC.

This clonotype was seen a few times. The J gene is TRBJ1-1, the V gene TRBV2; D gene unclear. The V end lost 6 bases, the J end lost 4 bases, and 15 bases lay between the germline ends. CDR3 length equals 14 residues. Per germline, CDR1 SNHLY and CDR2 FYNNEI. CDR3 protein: CASRIRETGTEAFF. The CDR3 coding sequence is TGTGCCAGCAGGATCCGGGAAACGGGCACTGAAGCTTTCTTT.